This TCR beta chain was profiled in a study of vaccination and CD4 T cells after COVID-19 (dated by TCRdb to the early 2020s). About the full investigation: Every convalescent patient had a positive nasal swab PCR test for SARS-CoV-2, with mild disease in several patients and severe disease in one. The convalescent cohort included six males and four females, with two Hispanic individuals, seven Caucasians, two Asians and one multiracial person. Participants received two doses of either the Pfizer-BioNTech BNT162b2 vaccine (n=8) or the Moderna mRNA-1273 vaccine (n=2). Post-COVID blood samples were collected from convalescent patients a median of about 92 days after diagnosis, with a range of about 30 to 161 days. Post-vaccine blood samples were obtained a median of approximately 70 days after the second vaccine dose, with a range of about 13 to 241 days. For stimulating the cultures, overlapping spike peptide pools were used, derived from SARS-CoV-2 as well as from the common cold coronaviruses HCoV-NL63, HCoV-OC43 and HCoV-229E. Control cultures received a CEFX viral epitope pool as the positive control, an HIV-1 Nef peptide pool as the negative control, or no peptide. In roughly 11 COVID-19 convalescent patients and 4 infection-naive healthy vaccine recipients, the spike-specific CD4+ TCR repertoire before mRNA vaccination was compared with the repertoire after mRNA vaccination.

Libraries came from PCR. DNA from cultured CD4+ T cells underwent TCR sequencing with the Oncomine TCR Beta short-read assay at the Johns Hopkins FTIC core. The QIAamp micro DNA kit was used to extract genomic DNA from the cultured CD4+ T cells. Oncomine TCR Beta libraries made from cultured CD4+ T cells were pooled using unique dual indexes and sequenced on an Illumina iSeq 100. On the study's bioinformatics: Non-productive sequences were filtered out, and CDR3s that did not start with C, did not end with F or W, or were shorter than 7 amino acids were discarded. Antigen-specific clonotypes were identified using the MANAFEST web application through comparison of peptide-stimulated wells with reference and other culture wells. An FDR below 0.05, an odds ratio above 5, and a productive frequency above 0.1% in at least two of three replicate wells were required for clones to be considered positive. Clonotypes that were significantly expanded in both SARS-CoV-2 spike wells and at least one common cold coronavirus spike condition were defined as cross-reactive. Using R version 3.6.1, CDR3 homology was evaluated through Levenshtein distances (stringdist) along with unrooted phylogenetic trees (ape). The raw public reads went through TCRdb reprocessing: fastp at Q25, MiXCR clone calling, in-frame beta chains kept. CDR3 protein sequences are deduplicated, and each keeps its most common genes and DNA. These V and J calls derive from TCRdb rather than the authors' analysis. This sample comprises 15,000 or so distinct CDR3 sequences, about 50% of them detected only once. The ten largest clones represent roughly 4.8% of the sample.

This clonotype was detected a few times. Its antigen remains unidentified. The input lacks base qualities; no much larger clone sits a single base away. What the research found in general, with its limitations: The median number of SARS-CoV-2-reactive clonotypes rose from under 25 after infection to roughly 38 after vaccination, but the change was not significant. The study included relatively few convalescent patients and did not analyze early timepoints after natural infection. Among convalescent patients, a median roughly 90% of the SARS-CoV-2-reactive clones seen after vaccination appeared only after vaccination, which suggests priming specific to the vaccine. Of the vaccine-specific clones found in convalescent patients, nearly all (304 of 307) were mono-reactive for SARS-CoV-2 spike instead of being cross-reactive with common cold coronaviruses.

The treatment or condition label of this sample denotes: roughly ten-day PBMC culture with coronavirus spike peptide pools or control peptides (ViraFEST assay). The ViraFEST assay was used in the study, in which antigen-specific T cells were expanded with peptide pools and expanded clonotypes were subsequently identified by TCR sequencing. Positive SARS-CoV-2 PCR tests in the convalescent patients dated from March to December 2020, before Alpha, Beta and Delta variants emerged in the United States. Each well held around 2 million PBMCs cultured in IMDM containing roughly 5.4% human AB serum and roughly 9.7 IU/ml IL-2, with 9 to 10 ug/ml peptide pools added. On days 3 and 7, half of the culture medium was replaced with fresh IL-2-containing medium. Once the cells had been in culture for over 9 days, the EasySep CD4+ T cell isolation kit was used to isolate CD4+ T cells by negative selection. Ficoll-Paque Plus gradient centrifugation was used to isolate PBMCs from whole blood, and the isolated PBMCs were then either used fresh or cryopreserved at -140C. Culture conditions were generally each tested in triplicate wells.

This TCR was recovered from a human donor who had recovered from COVID-19. This material consisted of CD4+ T cells from blood, cultured in vitro, taken before SARS-CoV-2 vaccination.

The DNA sequence reads TGTGCCAGCAGTTACCAGGGGACTAGGGGTATAGGCTCCTACAATGAGCAGTTCTTC. Its protein is CASSYQGTRGIGSYNEQFF. This chain joins TRBV6-5 to TRBJ2-1; 8 junctional bases match TRBD2. The CDR1 and CDR2 encoded by the germline V gene are MNHEY and SVGAGI. From V the trimming removes 2 bases and from J it removes 0 bases, while the gene matches leave 12 bases of the junction unaccounted for. The CDR3 starts with the cysteine, ends with the phenylalanine, and has 19 residues. The retained sequence is limited to the CDR3, 57 bases, with the frame set at the first base.